The next 2 T cell receptor beta chains were all read from a single sample in a study of neurological immune-mediated disorders. Via MiXCR, TCRdb re-called the 5' RACE reads, giving one row per CDR3 protein. The table records roughly 60,000 distinct CDR3 sequences, approximately 4.6% of them present only once. The sample was PBMCs. These receptors originate from a woman aged 50 to 60 with multiple sclerosis.

The V call is TRBV20-1, the J call TRBJ2-1; 12 bases are a match to TRBD2. Germline loops: CDR1 DFQATT, CDR2 SNEGSKA (reference sequence). This CDR3 contains 19 residues. J was trimmed by 3 bases and V by 1 base; bases with no gene match: 13. The CDR3, as DNA: TGCAGTGCTAGAGCCCTACTAGCGGGGGGCCCTCCCAACTACAATGAGCAGTTCTTC. Translation: CSARALLAGGPPNYNEQFF.

In its sample, this clonotype was seen many times. The rearrangement links TRBV12-3 or TRBV12-4 to TRBJ2-2, with D possibly matching TRBD1 (5 bases). V lost 4 bases and J lost 5, with 5 bases in between. CDR3 length equals 12 residues. CDR3 loop: CASSYRTGELFF. CDR3 coding DNA: TGTGCCAGCAGTTACAGGACCGGGGAGCTGTTTTTT.